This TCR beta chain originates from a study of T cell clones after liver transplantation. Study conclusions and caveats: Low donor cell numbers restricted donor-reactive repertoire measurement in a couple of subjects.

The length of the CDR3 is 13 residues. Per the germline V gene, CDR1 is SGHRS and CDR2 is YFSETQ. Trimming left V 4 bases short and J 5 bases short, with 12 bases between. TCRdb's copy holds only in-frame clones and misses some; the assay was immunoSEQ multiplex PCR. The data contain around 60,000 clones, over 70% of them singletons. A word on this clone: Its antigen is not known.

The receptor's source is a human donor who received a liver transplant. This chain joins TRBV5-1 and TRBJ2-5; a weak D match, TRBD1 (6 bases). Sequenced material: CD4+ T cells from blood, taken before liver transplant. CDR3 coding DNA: TGCGCCAGCAGCCTCAGGGGCGAGGAGACCCAGTACTTC. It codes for CASSLRGEETQYF.